This TCR beta chain comes out of a study of cytomegalovirus exposure and HLA in healthy donors. The CDR3 extends over 15 amino acids. Germline lookup yields CDR1 SGHVS and CDR2 FQNEAQ. Trimming took 3 bases from V and 3 from J, leaving 14 bases between them. Vbeta (60) and Jbeta (13) primers were used in the PCR. In the original workflow: Roughly 11 million shared chains were among approximately 80 million unique TCR beta chains counted in a later analysis. Profiling relied on immunoSEQ multiplex PCR, and the TCRdb table lists in-frame clones only, not all of them. From that table come the V and J calls and clone size; the DNA was used to work out D and trimming. The repertoire consists of tens of thousands of clones, with approximately 79% occurring once and the leading ten covering 2.7%.

The rearrangement links TRBV7-8 to TRBJ2-5, with D possibly TRBD1 on 7 matching bases. Sequences were obtained from PBMCs. The clonotype originates from a man aged 25-45 years in good health and CMV-seronegative. CDR3 sequence (DNA): TGTGCCAGCAGCTTCAGGGGGGCCCCGGAAGAGACCCAGTACTTC. Protein product: CASSFRGAPEETQYF.